Listed below are T cell receptor beta chains from one sample, sequenced in a study of blood T cells in healthy people across ages. TCRdb passed the 5' RACE reads through MiXCR, listing each CDR3 protein once. The data hold approximately 900,000 distinct CDR3 sequences, with about 27% observed a single time. These data were also reused for a study on T cells of mothers and their children.

The sample comprised blood. Every receptor here comes from a middle-aged woman in good health. Each CDR3 is given with its conserved first and last residue. The D gene is left open where the match is weak. Size values are once, few and many counts, or a class for expanded clones, and some rows have none.

TRBD2	TRBJ2-7	many	TRBV12-3/TRBV12-4	TGTGCCAGCAGTTCGGGACTAGCGGAACCCTACGAGCAGTACTTC	CASSSGLAEPYEQYF
TRBD1	TRBJ1-2	few	TRBV7-3	TGTGCCAGCAGCTTAAGCCCCCGGCAGGGGGTAGGGGGCTACACCTTC	CASSLSPRQGVGGYTF
TRBD1	TRBJ2-7	many	TRBV29-1	TGCAGCGTTGAAGATGCGGGGACAGGCCTCCCCTACGAGCAGTACTTC	CSVEDAGTGLPYEQYF
NA	TRBJ2-7	NA	TRBV27	TGTGCCAGCAGTTTGCCAGGGTCAGACTACGAGCAGTACTTC	CASSLPGSDYEQYF
TRBD2	TRBJ2-1	few	TRBV5-6	TGTGCCGGAACCTTAGCGGGGGACCCCAATGAGCAGTTCTTC	CAGTLAGDPNEQFF
TRBD1	TRBJ1-6	NA	TRBV20-1	TGCAGTGCAATGCAGGGGGATTCACCCCTCCACTTT	CSAMQGDSPLHF
NA	TRBJ1-5	many	TRBV12-3/TRBV12-4	TGTGCCAGCAGTACCAACAATCACCCCCAGCATTTT	CASSTNNHPQHF
NA	TRBJ2-1	NA	TRBV5-5	TGTGCCAGCAGCTGGATTAGGGTCCCCAATGAGCAGTTCTTC	CASSWIRVPNEQFF
TRBD2	TRBJ2-1	NA	TRBV27	TGTGCCAGCAGTTTATCGGTGGGACTAGGTCTGTTCTTC	CASSLSVGLGLFF
TRBD2	TRBJ2-5	NA	TRBV3-1	TGTGCCAGCAGCCAAGACTCCCTAGCGGGGTTTAACAATGAGCAGTACTTC	CASSQDSLAGFNNEQYF
NA	TRBJ2-7	many	TRBV12-3/TRBV12-4	TGTGCCAGCAGTTGGGGGACCTCCTACGAGCAGTACTTC	CASSWGTSYEQYF
NA	TRBJ2-1	NA	TRBV2	TGTGCCAGCAGTGTTGCAAGCTTGATGGGGAATGAGCAGTTCTTC	CASSVASLMGNEQFF
TRBD2	TRBJ2-3	few	TRBV24-1	TGTGCCACCAGTGATTTGGGAGCGGGGGCAGATACGCAGTATTTT	CATSDLGAGADTQYF
NA	TRBJ2-3	NA	TRBV12-3/TRBV12-4	TGTGCCAGCAGTTTCGCGACAGTGAGCACAGATGCGGAGTATTTT	CASSFATVSTDAEYF
TRBD2	TRBJ2-2	NA	TRBV27	TGTGCCAGCAGTCCACTCGGCGGGGGGGGAACCGGGGAGCTGTTTTTT	CASSPLGGGGTGELFF
TRBD1	TRBJ1-4	few	TRBV7-9	TGTGCCAGCAGCCACCCCGGGACAGCTGGGGCAACTAATGAAAAACTGTTTTTT	CASSHPGTAGATNEKLFF
TRBD2	TRBJ2-1	few	TRBV6-4	TGTGCCAGCAGTGAAGTCGGGGGGAAGGGGAGCAATGAGCAGTTCTTC	CASSEVGGKGSNEQFF
NA	TRBJ2-3	NA	TRBV27	TGTGCCAGCAGTTTCCCAGCGAAACACGGGCGGGGAGATACGCAGTATTTT	CASSFPAKHGRGDTQYF
NA	TRBJ1-1	many	TRBV2	TGTGCCAGCAGTGTTCAGGGGCCATCAATTGAAGCTTTCTTT	CASSVQGPSIEAFF
NA	TRBJ1-5	NA	TRBV27	TGTGCCAGCAGTCCAACTTACCCGGGCACACTTAATCAGCCCCAGCATTTT	CASSPTYPGTLNQPQHF
NA	TRBJ2-3	NA	TRBV7-3	TGTGCCAGCGGTAGTTGGGGAGTGACGCAGTATTTT	CASGSWGVTQYF
NA	TRBJ1-5	NA	TRBV7-2	TGTGCCAGCAGCATGGGAGTATGGCCCCAGCATTTT	CASSMGVWPQHF
TRBD2	TRBJ2-3	NA	TRBV29-1	TGCAGCGTTGAAGTGACTAGCTCTTTCGGTACGCAGTATTTT	CSVEVTSSFGTQYF
NA	TRBJ2-1	NA	TRBV7-9	TGTGCCAGCAGCCCGCTGGGAGGGGGGAACAATGAGCAGTTCTTC	CASSPLGGGNNEQFF
NA	TRBJ1-1	NA	TRBV7-8	TGTGCCAGCAGCTGGGGGTATATGAACACTGAAGCTTTCTTT	CASSWGYMNTEAFF
NA	TRBJ1-1	NA	TRBV12-3/TRBV12-4	TGTGCCAGCAGTTTAAGGAGGATAATGAACACTGAAGCTTTCTTT	CASSLRRIMNTEAFF
TRBD1	TRBJ2-7	once	TRBV27	TGTGCCAGCAGTGACAGGGACAGCTCCCACAATGAGCAGTACTTC	CASSDRDSSHNEQYF
TRBD2	TRBJ2-5	NA	TRBV7-6	TGTGCCAGCAGCCCAACTAGCGGGGGGGCCCAGACCCAGTACTTC	CASSPTSGGAQTQYF